This T cell receptor (beta chain) was captured by sequencing in a study of shared clonotypes between healthy human individuals. Produced via immunoSEQ multiplex PCR; TCRdb's table is partial and in-frame only. Among about 2.4 million clones listed, 85% to 95% were seen once. Study-wide results and caveats: Four donors shared approximately 5% of their naive CD4 clonotypes.

This clone was picked up a small number of times. The antigen remains undetermined. Every donor was a Caucasian adult from Nashville, Tennessee. Trimming removed 10 bases from V and 6 bases from J, with 13 bases in between. Looked up from germline, CDR1 is LNHDA and CDR2 is SQIVND (reference sequence). The length of the CDR3 is 13 residues. This sequence joins TRBV19 and TRBJ1-6; the D is unclear. The TCR was taken from a man between 18 and 35 years old in good health. Material for sequencing was naive CD4+ T cells sorted from blood. Described subset: CD45RA+ positively selected. CDR3 DNA: TGTGCCACCTCCCCGGGTCCTAATTCACCCCTCCACTTT. This translates into CATSPGPNSPLHF. Variable domain in full (rest from reference TRBV19 and TRBJ1-6): DGGITQSPKYLFRKEGQNVTLSCEQNLNHDAMYWYRQDPGQGLRLIYYSQIVNDFQKGDIAEGYSVSREKKESFPLTVTSAQKNPTAFYLCATSPGPNSPLHFGNGTRLTVT.